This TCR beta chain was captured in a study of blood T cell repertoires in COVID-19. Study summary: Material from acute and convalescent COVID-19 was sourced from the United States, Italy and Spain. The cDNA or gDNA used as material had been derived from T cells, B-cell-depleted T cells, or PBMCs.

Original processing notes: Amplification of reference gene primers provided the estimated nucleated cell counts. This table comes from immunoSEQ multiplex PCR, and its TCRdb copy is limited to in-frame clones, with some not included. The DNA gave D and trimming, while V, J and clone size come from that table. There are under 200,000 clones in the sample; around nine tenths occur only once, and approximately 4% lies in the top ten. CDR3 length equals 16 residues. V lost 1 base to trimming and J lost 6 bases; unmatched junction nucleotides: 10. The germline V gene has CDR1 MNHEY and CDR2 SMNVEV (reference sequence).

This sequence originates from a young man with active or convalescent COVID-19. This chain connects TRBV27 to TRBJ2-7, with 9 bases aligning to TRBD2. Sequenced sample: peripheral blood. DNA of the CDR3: TGTGCCAGCAGTTTATTACCGGGACTAGCTCCCCCCGAGCAGTACTTC. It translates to CASSLLPGLAPPEQYF.